This TCR beta chain was observed in a study of CD8+ T cells in alopecia areata. Study background: Oral tofacitinib (5 to 10 mg twice daily) was administered to treated patients.

This CDR3 has 13 amino acids. Germline loops: CDR1 SQVTM, CDR2 ANQGSEA. V shed 6 bases and J shed 5 bases, with 13 bases lying between them. In the case of this clone: Its cognate antigen is unknown.

Notes on the study in general: Lesional scalp, notably in alopecia totalis/universalis, had clonality above that of normal scalp.

Reverse transcription of extracted RNA yielded cDNA, which provided the sequencing template. Libraries were prepared by immunoSEQ multiplex PCR; TCRdb keeps only in-frame clonotypes and omits some of them. This sample has some 100,000 clones, with about two fifths found just once. The investigators collected lesional scalp punch biopsies and peripheral blood from alopecia areata patients. The V gene is TRBV29-1, the J gene TRBJ1-4; no clear D gene. The source of this sequence is a human donor with alopecia areata. Sample: CD4+ T cells sorted from blood. The CDR3 here is CSVASQENEKLFF. CDR3 bases: TGCAGCGTCGCCTCCCAAGAAAATGAAAAACTGTTTTTT.